This entry lists 17 T cell receptor beta chains sequenced from one sample in a study of cytomegalovirus exposure and HLA in healthy donors. The PCR ran on 60 Vbeta and 13 Jbeta primers. TCRdb's table, derived via immunoSEQ multiplex PCR, lists solely in-frame clones and lacks some. The sample records fewer than 200,000 clones, over 70% being singletons. The sequenced sample consisted of PBMCs. These receptors came from a man aged 30 to 39 in good health and CMV-seronegative.

Only a few counts were recorded for this clone. The CDR3 protein is CAISESREQFF. The CDR3 coding sequence is TGTGCCATCAGTGAGTCCAGGGAGCAGTTCTTC. V and J are TRBV10-3 and TRBJ2-1, with D unclear. V shed 0 bases and J shed 10 bases, with 4 bases lying between them. This CDR3 has 11 residues. Per the germline V gene, CDR1 is ENHRY and CDR2 is SYGVKD.

This clone was seen more than once but under ten times. The chain links TRBV2 to TRBJ2-1, with 15 bases aligning to TRBD2. The germline CDR1 and CDR2 sequences are SNHLY and FYNNEI. Unmatched junction bases numbered 13, after V lost 4 bases and J lost 0 bases. The CDR3 has 21 amino acids. CDR3 DNA sequence: TGTGCCAGCAGTGGGGGACTAGCGGGGGGAAACCGTCCAAGCTCCTACAATGAGCAGTTCTTC. Translating gives CASSGGLAGGNRPSSYNEQFF.

This sequence joins TRBV18 and TRBJ1-4; 7 nucleotides line up with TRBD1. The CDR3 sequence is 14 residues long. V was pared by 4 bases and J by 1 base, with 0 bases of the junction left unmatched. The germline CDR1 and CDR2 sequences are KGHSH and LQKENI. CDR3 nucleotides: TGTGCCAGCTCACGGGACAGAACTAATGAAAAACTGTTTTTT. Translation: CASSRDRTNEKLFF.

This clone was recorded once. Here the CDR3 reads CASSLYTGGNYGYTF. The CDR3 DNA is TGTGCCAGCAGCTTATATACAGGGGGAAACTATGGCTACACCTTC. The chain uses TRBV7-6 and TRBJ1-2; 8 bases align to TRBD1. Trimming at V came to 2 bases and at J to 2 bases, leaving 4 bases not matched to a gene. The CDR3 totals 15 residues. Per germline, CDR1 SGHVS and CDR2 FNYEAQ.

V gene TRBV5-4 combines with J gene TRBJ1-1; possible D gene TRBD1, 6 bases. CDR1 is SGHNT and CDR2 is YYREEE in the germline V gene (reference sequence). The CDR3 length is 16 residues. Trimming removed 0 bases at V and 6 bases at J, with 18 bases between. In nucleotides, the CDR3 is TGTGCCAGCAGCTTGGGGGGGGGCAGGTCCTCGTCTGAAGCTTTCTTT. Protein sequence: CASSLGGGRSSSEAFF.

This CDR3 reads CASTPAGQAPYGYTF. For the CDR3, the DNA is TGTGCCAGCACTCCGGCGGGACAGGCTCCCTATGGCTACACCTTC. This rearrangement joins TRBV7-9 to TRBJ1-2, with 8 bases identical to TRBD1. After removal of 7 bases from V and 4 bases from J, the junction contained 11 bases not matched to a gene. The CDR3 has 15 residues. Germline lookup yields CDR1 SEHNR and CDR2 FQNEAQ (reference sequence).

J is TRBJ1-5 and V is TRBV19; TRBD1 agrees at 8 bases. V gave up 5 bases and J gave up 6 bases; unmatched junction bases: 9. CDR3 length: 15 amino acids. Germline CDR1 and CDR2: LNHDA and SQIVND (reference sequence). CDR3 coding DNA: TGTGCCAGTAGTTACTCACAGGGGGGTGCTCAGCCCCAGCATTTT. Protein product: CASSYSQGGAQPQHF.

The chain carries TRBV19 and TRBJ2-2; the match to TRBD1 covers 11 bases. V shed 8 bases, J shed 4 bases, and the junction held 15 bases outside the gene matches. Per the germline V gene, CDR1 is LNHDA and CDR2 is SQIVND (reference sequence). The CDR3 covers 18 residues. For the CDR3, the DNA is TGTGCCAGTTCCTTGGACAGGGGGCGTCGTAGCCGCACCGGGGAGCTGTTTTTT. It codes for CASSLDRGRRSRTGELFF.

J is TRBJ2-1 and V is TRBV10-2, with TRBD2 identical over 7 bases. CDR1 WSHSY and CDR2 SAAADI come from the germline V gene. The CDR3 is 14 amino acids. The ends lost 10 bases at V and 0 bases at J; junction bases unmatched: 6. The CDR3 reads CATSSGVSYNEQFF. The CDR3 nucleotides read TGCGCCACCTCAAGCGGGGTCTCCTACAATGAGCAGTTCTTC.

The chain joins TRBV5-6 to TRBJ2-1; D call uncertain. Germline V gene lookup returns CDR1 SGHDT and CDR2 YYEEEE. V was trimmed by 2 bases and J by 1 base, leaving 7 bases between them. CDR3 length equals 14 residues. The chain's CDR3 is CASSFQVSYNEQFF. The CDR3 DNA is TGTGCCAGCAGCTTCCAGGTTTCCTACAATGAGCAGTTCTTC.

The chain joins TRBV6-1 to TRBJ1-4; 7 nucleotides align to TRBD1. Trimming took 4 bases from V and 13 from J; bases not matched to a gene: 15. Looked up from germline, CDR1 is MNHNS and CDR2 is SASEGT. The CDR3 totals 15 residues. CDR3 amino acids: CASSVYITGQALLFF. CDR3 in DNA: TGTGCCAGCAGTGTCTATATCACCGGACAGGCGCTACTGTTTTTT.

A few counts support this clone. The gene calls are TRBV18 and TRBJ1-1, with D perhaps matching TRBD1 (6 bases). The length of the CDR3 is 15 residues. The V end was cut by 2 bases, the J end by 4 bases, with 14 bases between. Germline lookup yields CDR1 KGHSH and CDR2 LQKENI. The CDR3 DNA sequence: TGTGCCAGCTCACCATCCAACAGGGAGGGCACTGAAGCTTTCTTT. Protein product: CASSPSNREGTEAFF.

The chain links TRBV28 to TRBJ1-3; 8 bases are shared with TRBD1. V lost 5 bases and J lost 0; bases outside the gene matches: 9. CDR3 length equals 17 residues. Germline V CDR1 and CDR2: MDHEN, SYDVKM. CDR3: CASSPPSGTGSGNTIYF. CDR3 in DNA: TGTGCCAGCAGTCCTCCATCCGGGACAGGCTCTGGAAACACCATATATTTT.

The CDR3 nucleotides read TGTGCCAGCAGAAAGACAGGAGGGAACACTGAAGCTTTCTTT. Protein product: CASRKTGGNTEAFF. This chain joins TRBV9 and TRBJ1-1; a possible D gene is TRBD1 (6 bases). The ends were cut back, 5 bases at V and 1 base at J, with 12 bases in the middle. Germline-derived CDR1 and CDR2 are SGDLS and YYNGEE. This CDR3 region has 14 residues.

This rearrangement joins TRBV5-1 to TRBJ1-2; 7 bases map to TRBD1. CDR1 is SGHRS and CDR2 is YFSETQ in the germline V gene. V was clipped by 3 bases and J by 5 bases; unmatched bases: 16. The CDR3 covers 17 residues. The CDR3 DNA reads TGCGCCAGCAGCTGGAACCCGGGACAGAGGGATAATTATGGCTACACCTTC. Protein product: CASSWNPGQRDNYGYTF.

This clone was counted once. The chain carries TRBV27 and TRBJ2-7, with TRBD2 matching 10 bases. Germline loops: CDR1 MNHEY, CDR2 SMNVEV (reference sequence). The junction had 10 bases not matched to a gene; V was cut back by 5 bases and J by 0 bases. CDR3 size: 17 residues. The CDR3 DNA reads TGTGCCAGCAGTCACCCATCCGGGACTAGCGCCTCCTACGAGCAGTACTTC. This encodes CASSHPSGTSASYEQYF.

This clone appeared a few times. V gene TRBV25-1 combines with J gene TRBJ2-2, with D uncertain. This CDR3 comprises 12 residues. Looked up from germline, CDR1 is MGHDK and CDR2 is SYGVNS. Trimming took 2 bases from V and 5 from J, leaving 3 bases between them. CDR3 bases: TGTGCCAGCAGTGAACAGACCGGGGAGCTGTTTTTT. Its translation: CASSEQTGELFF.